This note documents a single T cell receptor (beta chain) sequence. These data are taken from a study of blood T cell repertoires in COVID-19. The table came from immunoSEQ multiplex PCR; TCRdb's copy has only in-frame clones and leaves some out. In the table there are about 55,000 clones, roughly four fifths of which are singletons. The CDR3 contains 13 residues. The V gene end was trimmed by 3 bases and the J gene end by 5 bases; junction bases not matched to a gene: 7. Germline CDR1 is GTSNPN and CDR2 is SVGIG (reference sequence). The rearrangement links TRBV30 to TRBJ2-7, with 7 positions matching TRBD2. Material: peripheral blood. This clonotype originated in a human donor in a cohort sampled during active or convalescent COVID-19. CDR3 amino acids: CAWRMPGLHEQYF. The CDR3 region has the DNA TGTGCCTGGAGGATGCCGGGACTACACGAGCAGTACTTC.